The TCR beta chain under discussion was sequenced for a study of Graves' ophthalmopathy and Graves' hyperthyroidism. Findings of the study overall: A 13-signature model separated ophthalmopathy from stable hyperthyroidism, about 88% sensitivity, 65% to 82% specificity.

Patients were left out if they had other autoimmune diseases, uncontrolled infections, pregnancy or lactation. It was on clinical symptoms, serum thyroxine, TRAb, thyroid ultrasound and orbital computed tomography that diagnosis relied. 10 ml of fresh blood yielded the PBMCs by density gradient. Amplified TCR beta CDR3 regions were obtained using RNA transcripts as template. RT-PCR was first run with HTBI primers, then multiplex PCR in a second round. TCRdb ran MiXCR on the multiplex PCR reads and lists one entry per CDR3 protein. This table holds hundreds of thousands of distinct CDR3 sequences, about 24% found once. Turning to this clonotype: Its antigen is currently unknown.

Deletions cut 6 bases from V and 4 bases from J, with 15 bases between. The CDR3 consists of 14 residues. CDR1 MDHEN and CDR2 SYDVKM come from the germline V gene. The sequencing sample was made of peripheral blood. The TCR was taken from a woman aged 18-29 years with stable Graves' hyperthyroidism. Some clones in this sample may be carry-over from other donors' samples. The chain uses TRBV28 and TRBJ2-5; D possibly matches TRBD1 or TRBD2 (5 bases each). The CDR3 DNA reads as TGTGCCAGCAGGCCGTCTCAGGGACGAGAGACCCAGTACTTC. Translated: CASRPSQGRETQYF.